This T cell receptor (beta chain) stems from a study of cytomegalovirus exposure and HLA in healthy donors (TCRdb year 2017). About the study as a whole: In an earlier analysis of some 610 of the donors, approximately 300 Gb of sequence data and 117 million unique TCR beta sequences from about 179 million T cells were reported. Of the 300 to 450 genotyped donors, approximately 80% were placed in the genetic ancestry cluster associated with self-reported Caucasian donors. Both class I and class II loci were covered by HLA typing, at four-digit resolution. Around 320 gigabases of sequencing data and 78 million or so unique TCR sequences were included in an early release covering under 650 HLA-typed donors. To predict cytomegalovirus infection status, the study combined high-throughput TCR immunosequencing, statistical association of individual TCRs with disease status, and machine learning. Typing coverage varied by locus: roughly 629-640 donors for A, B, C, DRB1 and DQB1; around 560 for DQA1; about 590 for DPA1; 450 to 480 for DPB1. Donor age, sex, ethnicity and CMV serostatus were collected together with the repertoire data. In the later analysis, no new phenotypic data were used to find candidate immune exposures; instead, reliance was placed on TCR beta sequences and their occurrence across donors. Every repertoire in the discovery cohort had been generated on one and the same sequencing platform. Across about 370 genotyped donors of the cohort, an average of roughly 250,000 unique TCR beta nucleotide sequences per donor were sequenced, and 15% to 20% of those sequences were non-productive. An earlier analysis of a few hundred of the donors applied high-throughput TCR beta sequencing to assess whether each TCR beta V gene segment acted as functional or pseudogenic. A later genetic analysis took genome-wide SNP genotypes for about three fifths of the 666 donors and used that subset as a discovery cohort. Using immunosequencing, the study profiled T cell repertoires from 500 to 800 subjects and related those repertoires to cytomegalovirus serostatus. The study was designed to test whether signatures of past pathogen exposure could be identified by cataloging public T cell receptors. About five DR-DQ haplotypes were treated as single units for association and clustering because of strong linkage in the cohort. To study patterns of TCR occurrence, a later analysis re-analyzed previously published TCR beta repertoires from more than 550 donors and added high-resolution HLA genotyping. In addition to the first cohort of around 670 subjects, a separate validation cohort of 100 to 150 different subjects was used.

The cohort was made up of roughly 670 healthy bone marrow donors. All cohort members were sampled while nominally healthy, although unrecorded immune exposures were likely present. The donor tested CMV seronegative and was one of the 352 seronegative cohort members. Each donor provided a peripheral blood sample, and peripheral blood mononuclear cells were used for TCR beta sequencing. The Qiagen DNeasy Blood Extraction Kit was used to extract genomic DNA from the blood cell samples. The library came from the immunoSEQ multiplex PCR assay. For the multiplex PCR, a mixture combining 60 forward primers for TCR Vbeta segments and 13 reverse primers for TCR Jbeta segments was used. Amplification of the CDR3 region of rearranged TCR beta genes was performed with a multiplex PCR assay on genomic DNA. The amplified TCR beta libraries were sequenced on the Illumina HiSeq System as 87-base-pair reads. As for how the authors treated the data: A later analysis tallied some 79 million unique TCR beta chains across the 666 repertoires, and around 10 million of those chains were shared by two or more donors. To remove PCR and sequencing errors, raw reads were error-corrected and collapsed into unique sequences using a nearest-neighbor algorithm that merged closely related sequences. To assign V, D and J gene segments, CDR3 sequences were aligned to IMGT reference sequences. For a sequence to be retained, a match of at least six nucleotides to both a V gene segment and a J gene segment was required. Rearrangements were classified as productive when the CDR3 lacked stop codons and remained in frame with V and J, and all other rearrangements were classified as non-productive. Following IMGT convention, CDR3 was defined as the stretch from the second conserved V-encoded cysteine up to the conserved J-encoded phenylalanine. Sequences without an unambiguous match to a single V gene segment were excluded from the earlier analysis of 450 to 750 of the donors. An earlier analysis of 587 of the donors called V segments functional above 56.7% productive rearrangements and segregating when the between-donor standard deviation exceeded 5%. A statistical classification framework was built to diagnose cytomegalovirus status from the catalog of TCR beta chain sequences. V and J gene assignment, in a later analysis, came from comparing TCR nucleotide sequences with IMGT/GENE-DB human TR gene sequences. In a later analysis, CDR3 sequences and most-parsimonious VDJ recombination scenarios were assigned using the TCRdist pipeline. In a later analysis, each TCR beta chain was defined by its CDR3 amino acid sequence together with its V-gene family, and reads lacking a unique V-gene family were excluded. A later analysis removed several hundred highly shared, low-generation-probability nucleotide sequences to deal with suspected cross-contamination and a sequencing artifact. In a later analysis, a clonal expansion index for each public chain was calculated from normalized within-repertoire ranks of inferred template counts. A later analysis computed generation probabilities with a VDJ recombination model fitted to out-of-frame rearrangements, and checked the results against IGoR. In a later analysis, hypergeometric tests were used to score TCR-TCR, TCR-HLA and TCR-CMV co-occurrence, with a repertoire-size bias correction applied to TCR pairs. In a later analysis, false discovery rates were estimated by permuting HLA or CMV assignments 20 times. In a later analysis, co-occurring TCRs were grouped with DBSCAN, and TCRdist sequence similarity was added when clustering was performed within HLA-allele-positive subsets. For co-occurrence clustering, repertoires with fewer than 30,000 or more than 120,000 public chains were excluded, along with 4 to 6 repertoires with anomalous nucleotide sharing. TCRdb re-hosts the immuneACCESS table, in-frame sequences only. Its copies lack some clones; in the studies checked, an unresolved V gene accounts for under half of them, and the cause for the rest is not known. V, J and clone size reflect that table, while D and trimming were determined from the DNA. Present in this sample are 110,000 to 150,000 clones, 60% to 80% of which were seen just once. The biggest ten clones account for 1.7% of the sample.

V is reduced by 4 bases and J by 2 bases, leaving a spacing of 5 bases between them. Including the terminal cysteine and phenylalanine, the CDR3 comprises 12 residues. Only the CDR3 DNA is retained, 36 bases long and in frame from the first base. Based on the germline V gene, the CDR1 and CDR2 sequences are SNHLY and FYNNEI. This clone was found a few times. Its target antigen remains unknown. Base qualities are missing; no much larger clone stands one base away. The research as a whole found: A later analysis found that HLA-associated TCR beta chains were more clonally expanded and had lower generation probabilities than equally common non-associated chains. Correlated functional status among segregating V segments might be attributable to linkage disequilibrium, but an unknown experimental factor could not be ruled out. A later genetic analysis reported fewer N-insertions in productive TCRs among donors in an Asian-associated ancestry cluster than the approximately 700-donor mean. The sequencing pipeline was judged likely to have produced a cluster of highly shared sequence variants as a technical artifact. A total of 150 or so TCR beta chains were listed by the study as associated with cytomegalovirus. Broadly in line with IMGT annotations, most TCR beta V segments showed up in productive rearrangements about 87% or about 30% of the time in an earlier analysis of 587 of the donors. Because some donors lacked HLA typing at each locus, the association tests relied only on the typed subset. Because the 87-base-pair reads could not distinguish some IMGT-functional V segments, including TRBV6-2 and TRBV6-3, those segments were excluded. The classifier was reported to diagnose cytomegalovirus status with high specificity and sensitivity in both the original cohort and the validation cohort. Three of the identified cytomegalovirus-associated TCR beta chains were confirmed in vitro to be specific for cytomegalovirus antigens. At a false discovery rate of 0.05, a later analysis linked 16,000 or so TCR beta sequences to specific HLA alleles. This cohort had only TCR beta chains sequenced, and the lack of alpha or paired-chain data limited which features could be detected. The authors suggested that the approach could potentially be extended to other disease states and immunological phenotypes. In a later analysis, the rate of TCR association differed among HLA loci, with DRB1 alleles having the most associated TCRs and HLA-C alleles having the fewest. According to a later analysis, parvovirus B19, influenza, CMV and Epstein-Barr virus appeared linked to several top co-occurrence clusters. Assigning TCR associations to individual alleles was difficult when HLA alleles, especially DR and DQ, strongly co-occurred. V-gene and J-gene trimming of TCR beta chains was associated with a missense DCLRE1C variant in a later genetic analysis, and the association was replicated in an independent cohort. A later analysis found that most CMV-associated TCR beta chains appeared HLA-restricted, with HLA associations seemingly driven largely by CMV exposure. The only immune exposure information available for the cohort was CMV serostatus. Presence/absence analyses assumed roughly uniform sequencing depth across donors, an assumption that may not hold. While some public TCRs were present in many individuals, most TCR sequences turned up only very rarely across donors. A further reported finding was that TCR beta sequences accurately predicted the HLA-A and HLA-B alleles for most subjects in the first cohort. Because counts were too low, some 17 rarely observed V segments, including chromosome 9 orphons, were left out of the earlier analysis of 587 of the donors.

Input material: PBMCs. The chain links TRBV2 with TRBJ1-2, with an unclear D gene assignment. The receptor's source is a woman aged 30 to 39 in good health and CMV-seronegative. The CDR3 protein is CASSGENYGYTF. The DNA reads TGTGCCAGCAGTGGAGAGAACTATGGCTACACCTTC.